The TCR beta chain under discussion was sequenced for a study of T-cell reconstitution after alpha-beta-depleted transplantation in children. Molecular barcoding with unique molecular identifiers was used for the TCRbeta library. TCRdb re-derived calls from the PCR reads in MiXCR, one entry per CDR3 protein. The sample lists about 400,000 distinct CDR3 sequences; around 21% were seen once. The CDR3 is made up of 19 amino acids. Unmatched junction bases numbered 23, after V lost 9 bases and J lost 6 bases. Germline V gene data show CDR1 as KGHDR and CDR2 as SFDVKD. This clonotype was seen many times. Specimen: PBMCs from the stem cell graft donor, collected from the stem cell graft. The J gene is TRBJ2-3, the V gene TRBV24-1; TRBD2 aligns across 10 bases. The receptor was derived from a human donor who donated a stem cell graft to a child with acute myeloid leukemia. Written as DNA, the CDR3 is TGTGCCACCCGACCGAGGTGGAAAGCGGGAGGGCCGATTTGGGATACGCAGTATTTT. Protein: CATRPRWKAGGPIWDTQYF.